A selection of T cell receptor beta chains follows, all from one sample in a study of cytomegalovirus exposure and HLA in healthy donors. Only in-frame clones appear in the TCRdb table, and some are missing; sequencing was by immunoSEQ multiplex PCR. This table lists tens of thousands of clones. The sample taken for sequencing was PBMCs. The receptors derive from a woman in her forties in good health and CMV-seronegative. Both conserved end residues are part of each CDR3. Fields, in order: J gene, CDR3 length, D gene, V gene, CDR3 DNA, CDR3 protein. A D gene is named only where the DNA matches it firmly.

TRBJ1-5	16	TRBD1	TRBV7-2	TGTGCCAGCAGCTTTATCCGGGACAGAGGCAATCAGCCCCAGCATTTT	CASSFIRDRGNQPQHF
TRBJ2-7	14	TRBD1	TRBV18	TGTGCCAGCTCAATCGGACAGGGGGTTGCAGAGCAGTACTTC	CASSIGQGVAEQYF
TRBJ2-5	14	TRBD1	TRBV7-2	TGTGCCAGCAGCTTAAGGGACAGGGAGGGGACCCAGTACTTC	CASSLRDREGTQYF
TRBJ1-2	13	TRBD1	TRBV7-2	TGTGCCAGCAGCCGTGGACAGGCACGGGGCTACACCTTC	CASSRGQARGYTF
TRBJ2-6	17	-	TRBV28	TGTGCCAGCAGGGGGGGGCATGGGGTCACTGGGGCCAACGTCCTGACTTTC	CASRGGHGVTGANVLTF
TRBJ1-4	12	-	TRBV30	TGTGCCTGGACAGCAACTAATGAAAAACTGTTTTTT	CAWTATNEKLFF
TRBJ2-1	15	-	TRBV5-4	TGTGCCAGCAGCCCATCAGAGGCCTCCTACAATGAGCAGTTCTTC	CASSPSEASYNEQFF
TRBJ1-1	13	-	TRBV18	TGTGCCAGCTCAAGGGGATGGAACACTGAAGCTTTCTTT	CASSRGWNTEAFF
TRBJ1-1	19	TRBD1	TRBV28	TGTGCCAGCAGCCTCCTCTCCGGGACAGGGGACGCCCTGAACACTGAAGCTTTCTTT	CASSLLSGTGDALNTEAFF
TRBJ1-2	13	-	TRBV2	TGTGCCAGCAGGGAAGGGCCTTTCTATGGCTACACCTTC	CASREGPFYGYTF
TRBJ2-1	15	TRBD1	TRBV2	TGTGCCAGCAGCCCCGGGACAGGGCTTTACAATGAGCAGTTCTTC	CASSPGTGLYNEQFF
TRBJ2-7	13	-	TRBV10-3	TGTGCCATCAGGGTCGGAGGGAACTACGAGCAGTACTTC	CAIRVGGNYEQYF
TRBJ2-3	16	TRBD2	TRBV6-6	TGTGCCAGCAGTTACGCTGGCGGGGGGCCCACAGATACGCAGTATTTT	CASSYAGGGPTDTQYF
TRBJ2-5	17	TRBD2	TRBV25-1	TGTGCCAGCAGTGAACCGACCATAAGGGTTGGGAGGGAGGCCCAGTACTTC	CASSEPTIRVGREAQYF
TRBJ1-1	14	-	TRBV30	TGTGCCTGGAGTCTACAGCCTCTGAACACTGAAGCTTTCTTT	CAWSLQPLNTEAFF
TRBJ2-3	17	TRBD2	TRBV5-1	TGCGCCAGCAGCTTGGGAGGACTAGCGGGAGTCCCAGATACGCAGTATTTT	CASSLGGLAGVPDTQYF
TRBJ2-1	14	-	TRBV9	TGTGCCAGCAGCGTAGCTTGGGCAAACGATGAGCAGTTCTTC	CASSVAWANDEQFF
TRBJ2-7	19	TRBD2	TRBV28	TGTGCCAGCAGTTTATTGGGGTTTAGCAGCGGGAGGGCCTCCTACGAGCAGTACTTC	CASSLLGFSSGRASYEQYF
TRBJ1-6	16	-	TRBV6-4	TGTGCCAGCAGTGACTCGAGCGGGGGGCACAATTCACCCCTCCACTTT	CASSDSSGGHNSPLHF
TRBJ2-7	13	TRBD1	TRBV6-5	TGTGCCAGCACCCGGACAGGGGTCGACGAGCAGTACTTC	CASTRTGVDEQYF
TRBJ2-4	15	TRBD2	TRBV28	TGTGCCAGCAGGTCGACTAGCGGGGGTAGGGACATTCAGTACTTC	CASRSTSGGRDIQYF
TRBJ2-7	16	TRBD2	TRBV19	TGTGCCAGTAGTCCCCTAGCGGGGGTGGCGGCCTACGAGCAGTACTTC	CASSPLAGVAAYEQYF
TRBJ2-7	14	TRBD2	TRBV5-1	TGCGCCAGCGGGCGGGAGGCCGCCCCCTACGAGCAGTACTTC	CASGREAAPYEQYF
TRBJ1-6	14	-	TRBV15	TGTGCCACCAGCAGAGATAGGACTGGGTCACCCCTCCACTTT	CATSRDRTGSPLHF
TRBJ2-1	16	TRBD2	TRBV18	TGTGCCAGCTCACCACGGACTAGAGGGGTACACAATGAGCAGTTCTTC	CASSPRTRGVHNEQFF
TRBJ1-3	15	-	TRBV18	TGTGCCAGCTCACCAACAGGGCCACCTGGAAACACCATATATTTT	CASSPTGPPGNTIYF
TRBJ2-5	19	TRBD2	TRBV23-1	TGCGCCAGCAGTCGACACCGGACTAGCGGGAGAACCTTCCGGGAGACCCAGTACTTC	CASSRHRTSGRTFRETQYF
TRBJ2-3	13	TRBD1	TRBV30	TGTGCCTGGAGGGACAGGGGTACAGATACGCAGTATTTT	CAWRDRGTDTQYF
TRBJ2-7	19	TRBD1	TRBV5-1	TGCGCCAGCAGCTTAAGGCCCCCGGGACAGGGGATGAGCTCCTACGAGCAGTACTTC	CASSLRPPGQGMSSYEQYF
TRBJ2-1	13	-	TRBV28	TGTGCCAGCAGTTTACTGTTTTACAATGAGCAGTTCTTC	CASSLLFYNEQFF
TRBJ1-3	19	-	TRBV2	TGTGCCAGCAGCGGGAGAGGGTCAGGCCGACTTAGCTCTGGAAACACCATATATTTT	CASSGRGSGRLSSGNTIYF
TRBJ2-7	15	-	TRBV6-1	TGTGCCAGCAGTGAAGGGGGTGGAGGGCTCTACGAGCAGTACTTC	CASSEGGGGLYEQYF
TRBJ2-1	15	TRBD2	TRBV11-3	TGTGCCAGCAGCCCCGGGGGGGCGGGCTACAATGAGCAGTTCTTC	CASSPGGAGYNEQFF
TRBJ2-5	16	TRBD2	TRBV9	TGTGCCAGCAGCGCGACACTAGCGGGGGGCCAAGAGACCCAGTACTTC	CASSATLAGGQETQYF
TRBJ1-5	17	TRBD1	TRBV2	TGTGCCAGCACTCAGACAGGGGGAGCCCTTAGCCATCAGCCCCAGCATTTT	CASTQTGGALSHQPQHF
TRBJ1-5	13	-	TRBV6-1	TGTGCCAGCAGTGAAGCGGAGGCTCAGCCCCAGCATTTT	CASSEAEAQPQHF
TRBJ2-7	15	TRBD1	TRBV9	TGTGCCAGCAGCGTGGGTACAGGGGGAGTGGGGGAGCAGTACTTC	CASSVGTGGVGEQYF
TRBJ1-5	15	-	TRBV6-1	TGTGCCAGCAGTGAAGTCGGCCAGGGGAATCAGCCCCAGCATTTT	CASSEVGQGNQPQHF
TRBJ1-6	14	-	TRBV30	TGTGCCTGGTCTACTGCCCAAGTCAATTCACCCCTCCACTTT	CAWSTAQVNSPLHF
TRBJ1-4	14	TRBD1	TRBV28	TGTGCCAGCAGGGTAGGGGGCCCTAATGAAAAACTGTTTTTT	CASRVGGPNEKLFF
TRBJ1-2	14	-	TRBV6-1	TGTGCCAGCAGTCCCTCGGGTCCTGCAGGGCTTGGCACCTTC	CASSPSGPAGLGTF
TRBJ1-2	16	TRBD1	TRBV11-1	TGTGCCAGCAGCTTAGATTGGCGGACAGGCTTGGATGGCTACACCTTC	CASSLDWRTGLDGYTF
TRBJ2-7	16	-	TRBV27	TGTGCCAGCAGTTTCCGGACCCCTGGCGGGGTTTACGAGCAGTACTTC	CASSFRTPGGVYEQYF
TRBJ2-1	14	-	TRBV2	TGTGCCAGCAATCTGCAACAAATCTACAATGAGCAGTTCTTC	CASNLQQIYNEQFF
TRBJ2-3	16	TRBD2	TRBV7-2	TGTGCCAGCAGCCCTCGGACTAGCGGGAGAACAGATACGCAGTATTTT	CASSPRTSGRTDTQYF
TRBJ2-3	14	-	TRBV27	TGTGCCAGCAGTTTATGGTCGGGGTCAGATACGCAGTATTTT	CASSLWSGSDTQYF
TRBJ2-3	16	TRBD1	TRBV5-8	TGTGCCAGCAGCCGCTTGGACAGGGGGCTGGCAGATACGCAGTATTTT	CASSRLDRGLADTQYF
TRBJ2-2	13	-	TRBV25-1	TGTGCCAGCAGTGATCGAGGGACCGGGGAGCTGTTTTTT	CASSDRGTGELFF
TRBJ1-5	15	-	TRBV6-4	TGTGCCAGCAGTGGACTGAGAGGTCCCAATCAGCCCCAGCATTTT	CASSGLRGPNQPQHF
TRBJ1-5	16	TRBD1	TRBV4-2	TGTGCCAGCAGCCAACCGGGACAGGGGGTAAGTCAGCCCCAGCATTTT	CASSQPGQGVSQPQHF
TRBJ2-2	15	TRBD1	TRBV5-6	TGTGCCAGCAGCCTAAAAGACAGGGCCGACGGGGAGCTGTTTTTT	CASSLKDRADGELFF
TRBJ1-5	14	-	TRBV29-1	TGCAGCTTGGTTGACAGCCCCAGGGATCAGCCCCAGCATTTT	CSLVDSPRDQPQHF
TRBJ2-2	11	-	TRBV6-5	TGTGCCAGCAGCTTTACCGGGGAGCTGTTTTTT	CASSFTGELFF
TRBJ1-3	16	-	TRBV30	TGTGCCTGGAGTGTACCACTCGACACTGGTGGAAACACCATATATTTT	CAWSVPLDTGGNTIYF
TRBJ2-3	16	TRBD2	TRBV18	TGTGCCAGCTCACTAACGGGACTAGCAAAAGCAGATACGCAGTATTTT	CASSLTGLAKADTQYF